What follows are 18 T cell receptor beta chains derived from one specimen sequenced in a study of vaccination effects on CD4 cells after COVID-19. Once cultured for roughly nine days, the cells underwent separation to obtain CD4+ T cells. Here immunoSEQ multiplex PCR was the method, and the copy in TCRdb shows in-frame clones only, minus some. The data hold some 30,000 clones, with approximately 70% observed a single time. Their antigens are not known. The sample in question was CD4+ T cells from PBMCs cultured without peptide, obtained before COVID-19 vaccination. These receptors all come from a human donor who received a COVID-19 vaccine.

The chain uses TRBV30 and TRBJ2-1; 8 bases align to TRBD2. The V and J ends lost 3 bases and 8 bases, in that order; junction bases with no gene match: 0. The germline V gene encodes CDR1 GTSNPN and CDR2 SVGIG (reference sequence). The CDR3 covers 11 residues. CDR3 in DNA: TGTGCCTGGAGCGGGGGGGATGAGCAGTTCTTC. Protein: CAWSGGDEQFF.

The chain couples TRBV2 to TRBJ2-2; D gene ambiguous. This CDR3 has 15 amino acids. Germline values: CDR1 SNHLY, CDR2 FYNNEI. V gave up 4 bases and J gave up 1 base, with 10 bases separating them. The CDR3: CASSVTAENTGELFF. The CDR3 region has the DNA TGTGCCAGCAGTGTTACAGCAGAGAACACCGGGGAGCTGTTTTTT.

The chain joins TRBV6-6 to TRBJ2-1; D could derive from TRBD1 or TRBD2 (6 bases each). There are 13 residues in the CDR3. Germline values: CDR1 MNHNY, CDR2 SVGAGI (reference sequence). V was cut by 5 bases and J by 13 bases, with 18 bases left in between. The CDR3 reads CASSQGRMSGQFF. The CDR3 nucleotides read TGTGCCAGCAGTCAGGGGAGGATGAGCGGTCAGTTCTTC.

The chain carries TRBV30 and TRBJ1-2, with D unresolved. The germline gives CDR1 GTSNPN, CDR2 SVGIG (reference sequence). Trimming took off 2 bases at V and 2 bases at J, with 6 bases between the two ends. This CDR3 comprises 12 residues. CDR3 DNA sequence: TGTGCCTGGAGTTATGGGAACTATGGCTACACCTTC. Translation gives CAWSYGNYGYTF.

CDR3 amino acids: CASSSLGRGTDTQYF. In nucleotides, the CDR3 is TGTGCCAGCAGTTCCCTCGGTCGGGGCACAGATACGCAGTATTTT. The chain combines TRBV6-5 with TRBJ2-3; D gene ambiguous. Germline CDR1 and CDR2: MNHEY and SVGAGI. Trimming stripped 4 bases from V and 1 base from J, with 12 bases between. This CDR3 has 15 residues.

This clone has just a few counts. The J gene is TRBJ2-3, the V gene TRBV5-1, with 7 bases lining up with TRBD2. Germline CDR1 and CDR2: SGHRS and YFSETQ. V gave up 3 bases and J gave up 0 bases; unmatched junction bases: 4. This CDR3 is 15 amino acids long. CDR3 in DNA: TGCGCCAGCAGCTCAGGACTAGGGAGCACAGATACGCAGTATTTT. It yields the protein CASSSGLGSTDTQYF.

This clone was detected once. V and J are TRBV18 and TRBJ1-2; possibly TRBD1 for D (6 bases). V gave up 0 bases and J gave up 9 bases, with 11 bases separating them. The CDR3 totals 13 residues. Germline V gives CDR1 KGHSH, CDR2 LQKENI. Written as DNA, the CDR3 is TGTGCCAGCTCACCACCGGAGAGGGGGAGCTACACCTTC. This sequence encodes CASSPPERGSYTF.

The rearrangement uses TRBV9 and TRBJ2-6; D unresolved. This CDR3 is 15 amino acids long. The ends were cut back, 1 base at V and 0 bases at J, with 5 bases in the middle. CDR1 and CDR2 from the germline V gene are SGDLS and YYNGEE. The CDR3 here is CASSVPRSGANVLTF. CDR3 DNA sequence: TGTGCCAGCAGCGTACCGCGCTCTGGGGCCAACGTCCTGACTTTC.

This clone was detected once. At one boundary the junction diverges from the germline segment, which might be a read error. The chain combines TRBV6-5 with TRBJ1-4; tentative D call: TRBD1 (5 bases). This CDR3 contains 10 residues. Germline V gene data show CDR1 as MNHEY and CDR2 as SVGAGI. The CDR3 loop is CASSNRWAQF. In DNA, the CDR3 is TGTGCCAGCAGTAACAGGTGGGCTCAATTT.

This chain links TRBV27 with TRBJ1-5; D unclear. Trimming cost V 11 bases and J 3 bases, with 11 bases left between them. The CDR3 has 12 amino acids. The germline CDR1 and CDR2 sequences are MNHEY and SMNVEV (reference sequence). In DNA, the CDR3 is TGTGCCCCAGACCCGGCCAATCAGCCCCAGCATTTT. Translation gives CAPDPANQPQHF.

This chain connects TRBV5-1 to TRBJ1-5, with TRBD1 matching 8 bases. The CDR3 extends over 16 amino acids. Germline V lookup: CDR1 SGHRS, CDR2 YFSETQ. J lost 3 bases, V lost 4 bases, and 9 bases had no gene match. The CDR3 loop is CASSPGQGGFNQPQHF. CDR3 DNA: TGCGCCAGCAGCCCCGGACAGGGTGGATTCAATCAGCCCCAGCATTTT.

The rearrangement uses TRBV28 and TRBJ2-1; 9 bases match TRBD2. Looked up from germline, CDR1 is MDHEN and CDR2 is SYDVKM. This CDR3 has 15 amino acids. V shed 4 bases, J shed 1 base, and the junction held 2 bases outside the gene matches. The CDR3 region is CASSSTSGSYNEQFF. The CDR3, as DNA: TGTGCCAGCAGTTCGACTAGCGGTTCCTACAATGAGCAGTTCTTC. The full variable domain, in which reference TRBV28 and TRBJ2-1 provide the parts outside the CDR3, is DVKVTQSSRYLVKRTGEKVFLECVQDMDHENMFWYRQDPGLGLRLIYFSYDVKMKEKGDIPEGYSVSREKKERFSLILESASTNQTSMYLCASSSTSGSYNEQFFGPGTRLTVL.

The chain employs TRBV6-4 and TRBJ1-2; D gene unclear. The germline V and J ends were trimmed by 6 bases and 4 bases, with 21 bases remaining between them. Germline loops: CDR1 MRHNA, CDR2 SNTAGT. CDR3 size: 16 residues. CDR3 nucleotide sequence: TGTGCCAGCAGGAACCGGGAATCCTTCGACGGCTATGGCTACACCTTC. Translation gives CASRNRESFDGYGYTF.

The gene calls are TRBV5-1 and TRBJ1-6; 7 bases are shared with TRBD1. V shed 3 bases and J 7 bases; nucleotides not matched to a gene: 7. Germline CDR1 SGHRS, CDR2 YFSETQ. CDR3 size: 15 residues. The CDR3 is CASSSPGQLNSPLHF. The CDR3 DNA is TGCGCCAGCAGCTCTCCGGGACAGCTAAATTCACCCCTCCACTTT. Supplemented by reference TRBV5-1 and TRBJ1-6, the full variable domain reads KAGVTQTPRYLIKTRGQQVTLSCSPISGHRSVSWYQQTPGQGLQFLFEYFSETQRNKGNFPGRFSGRQFSNSRSEMNVSTLELGDSALYLCASSSPGQLNSPLHFGNGTRLTVT.

J is TRBJ2-1 and V is TRBV11-2, with 10 positions matching TRBD2. V gave up 2 bases and J gave up 6 bases; unmatched junction bases: 7. This CDR3 contains 16 residues. Germline V lookup: CDR1 SGHAT, CDR2 FQNNGV. CDR3 DNA: TGTGCCAGCAGCTTAAATATAGCGGGGGGTTCCAATGAGCAGTTCTTC. Residues: CASSLNIAGGSNEQFF.

The genes are TRBV2 and TRBJ1-2; weak D call: TRBD1 (6 bases). The CDR3 loop spans 15 amino acids. The V gene lost 5 bases and the J gene lost 5 bases, with 18 bases spanning the gap. CDR1 and CDR2 (germline): SNHLY, FYNNEI. DNA for the CDR3: TGTGCCAGCAGTCCCCGGGGGGGCGGAGGATATGGCTACACCTTC. Its translation: CASSPRGGGGYGYTF.

This sequence joins TRBV11-2 and TRBJ1-1; a possible D gene is TRBD1 (5 bases). Trimming took off 3 bases at V and 5 bases at J, with 19 bases between the two ends. Germline lookup yields CDR1 SGHAT and CDR2 FQNNGV. This CDR3 is 16 amino acids long. The CDR3 here is CASSFPLGSGRTEAFF. CDR3 bases: TGTGCCAGCAGCTTTCCCCTTGGCTCAGGGAGGACTGAAGCTTTCTTT.

The chain uses TRBV11-2 and TRBJ2-7, with a tentative D call TRBD2 (6 bases). This CDR3 region has 15 residues. Germline CDR1 reads SGHAT; CDR2 reads FQNNGV. Trimming removed 3 bases at V and 4 bases at J, with 16 bases between. CDR3 in amino acids: CASSLIGAGGYEQYF. The CDR3 DNA reads TGTGCCAGCAGCTTGATCGGGGCTGGAGGGTACGAGCAGTACTTC.